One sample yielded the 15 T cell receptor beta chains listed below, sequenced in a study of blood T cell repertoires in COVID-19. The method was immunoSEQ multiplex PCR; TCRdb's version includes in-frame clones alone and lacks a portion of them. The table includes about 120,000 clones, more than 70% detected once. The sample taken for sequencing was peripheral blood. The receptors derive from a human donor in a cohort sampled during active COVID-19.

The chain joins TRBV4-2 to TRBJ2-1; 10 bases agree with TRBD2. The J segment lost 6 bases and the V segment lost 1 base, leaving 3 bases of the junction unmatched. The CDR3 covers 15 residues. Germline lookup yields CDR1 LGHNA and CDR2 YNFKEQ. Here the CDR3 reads CASSQASGSGNEQFF. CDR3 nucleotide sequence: TGTGCCAGCAGCCAAGCTAGCGGGAGTGGCAATGAGCAGTTCTTC.

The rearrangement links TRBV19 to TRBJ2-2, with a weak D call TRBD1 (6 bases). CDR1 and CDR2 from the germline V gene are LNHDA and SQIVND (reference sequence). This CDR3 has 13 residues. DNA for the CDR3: TGTGGCAGCAGGGGATTGAACACCGGGGAGCTGTTTTTT. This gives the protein CGSRGLNTGELFF.

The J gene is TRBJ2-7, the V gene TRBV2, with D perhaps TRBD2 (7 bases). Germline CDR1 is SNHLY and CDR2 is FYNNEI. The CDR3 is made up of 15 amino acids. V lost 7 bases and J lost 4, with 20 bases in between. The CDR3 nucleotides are TGTGCCAGCACTGAGTGGTATGGGGGGGCTTACGAGCAGTACTTC. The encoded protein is CASTEWYGGAYEQYF.

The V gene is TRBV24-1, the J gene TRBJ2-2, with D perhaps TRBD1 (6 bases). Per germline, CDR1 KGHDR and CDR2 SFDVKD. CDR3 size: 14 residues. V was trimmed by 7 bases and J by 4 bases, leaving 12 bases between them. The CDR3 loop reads CATRNGQTTGELFF. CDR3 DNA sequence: TGTGCCACCAGAAATGGACAGACCACCGGGGAGCTGTTTTTT.

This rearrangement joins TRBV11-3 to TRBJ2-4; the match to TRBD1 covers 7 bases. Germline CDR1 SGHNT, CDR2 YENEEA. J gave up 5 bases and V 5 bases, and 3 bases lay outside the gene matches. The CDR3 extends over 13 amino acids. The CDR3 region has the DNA TGTGCCAGCAGCAGGACAGGCGAAAACATTCAGTACTTC. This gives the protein CASSRTGENIQYF.

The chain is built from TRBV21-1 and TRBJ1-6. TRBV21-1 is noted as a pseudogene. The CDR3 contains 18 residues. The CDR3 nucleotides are TGTGCCAGCAGCAAAGGGGGGGGGACCCGCTCCTATAATTCACCCCTCCACTTT. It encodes CASSKGGGTRSYNSPLHF.

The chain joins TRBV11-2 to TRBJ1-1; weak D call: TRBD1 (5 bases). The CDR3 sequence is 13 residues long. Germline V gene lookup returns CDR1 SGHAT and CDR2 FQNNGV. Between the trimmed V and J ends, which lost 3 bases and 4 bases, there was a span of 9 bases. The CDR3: CASSFNRGTEAFF. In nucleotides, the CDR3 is TGTGCCAGCAGCTTCAATAGGGGCACTGAAGCTTTCTTT.

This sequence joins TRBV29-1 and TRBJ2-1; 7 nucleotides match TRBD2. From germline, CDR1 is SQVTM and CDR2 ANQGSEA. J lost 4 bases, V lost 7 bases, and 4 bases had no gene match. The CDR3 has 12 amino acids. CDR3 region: CSGDGGYNEQFF. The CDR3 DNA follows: TGCAGCGGCGACGGGGGGTACAATGAGCAGTTCTTC.

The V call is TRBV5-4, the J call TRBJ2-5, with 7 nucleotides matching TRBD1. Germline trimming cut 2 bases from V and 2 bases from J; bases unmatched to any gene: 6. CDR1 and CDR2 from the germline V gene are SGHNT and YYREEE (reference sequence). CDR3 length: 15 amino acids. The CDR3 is CASSLYGTVQETQYF. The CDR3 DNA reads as TGTGCCAGCAGCTTATATGGGACAGTACAAGAGACCCAGTACTTC.

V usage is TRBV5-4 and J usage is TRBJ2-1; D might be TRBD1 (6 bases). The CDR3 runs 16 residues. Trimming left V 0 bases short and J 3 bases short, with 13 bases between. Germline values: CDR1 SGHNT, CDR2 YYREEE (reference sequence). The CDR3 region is CASSLGGPRNYNEQFF. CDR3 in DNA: TGTGCCAGCAGCTTGGGGGGGCCCAGGAACTACAATGAGCAGTTCTTC.

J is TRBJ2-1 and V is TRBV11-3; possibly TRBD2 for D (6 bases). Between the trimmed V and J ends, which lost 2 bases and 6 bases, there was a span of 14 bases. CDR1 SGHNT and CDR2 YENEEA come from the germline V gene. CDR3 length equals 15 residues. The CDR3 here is CASSLTGGGLNEQFF. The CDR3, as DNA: TGTGCCAGCAGCTTAACCGGGGGTGGGCTCAATGAGCAGTTCTTC.

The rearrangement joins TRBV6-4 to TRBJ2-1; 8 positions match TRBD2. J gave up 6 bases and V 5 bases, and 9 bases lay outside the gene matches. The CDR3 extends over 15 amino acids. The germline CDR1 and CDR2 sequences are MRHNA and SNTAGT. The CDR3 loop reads CASSPGTSFSNEQFF. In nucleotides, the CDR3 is TGTGCCAGCAGTCCCGGGACTAGTTTTTCCAATGAGCAGTTCTTC.

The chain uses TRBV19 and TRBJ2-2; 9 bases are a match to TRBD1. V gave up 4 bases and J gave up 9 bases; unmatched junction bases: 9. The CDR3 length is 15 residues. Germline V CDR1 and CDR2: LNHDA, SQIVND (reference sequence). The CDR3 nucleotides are TGTGCCAGTAGTAATCCGGGACAGGGTTTCAGGGAGCTGTTTTTT. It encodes CASSNPGQGFRELFF. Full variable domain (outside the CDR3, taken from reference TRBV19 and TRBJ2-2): DGGITQSPKYLFRKEGQNVTLSCEQNLNHDAMYWYRQDPGQGLRLIYYSQIVNDFQKGDIAEGYSVSREKKESFPLTVTSAQKNPTAFYLCASSNPGQGFRELFFGEGSRLTVL.

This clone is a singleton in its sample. Here the CDR3 DNA reads TGTGCCAGCGCTATAGTGGCGGCGGGGCCTGGCTACGAGCAGTACTTC. It specifies CASAIVAAGPGYEQYF. This chain uses TRBV2 with TRBJ2-7; a possible D gene is TRBD2 (6 bases). Per germline, CDR1 SNHLY and CDR2 FYNNEI. The length of the CDR3 is 16 residues. Deletions cut 8 bases from V and 3 bases from J, with 23 bases between.

DNA for the CDR3: TGCAGTGCTAGTCCCCAGGGGGCGTACACTGAAGCTTTCTTT. Amino acids: CSASPQGAYTEAFF. This rearrangement joins TRBV20-1 to TRBJ1-1; TRBD1 aligns across 8 bases. The germline V gene encodes CDR1 DFQATT and CDR2 SNEGSKA (reference sequence). V shed 3 bases, J shed 3 bases, and the junction held 6 bases outside the gene matches. The CDR3 covers 14 residues.